This TCR beta chain was sequenced during a study of blood T cell repertoires in COVID-19 (dated by TCRdb to 2018 to 2020). About the investigation overall: Collaborator samples came from the United States, Italy and Spain and covered acute and convalescent phases of COVID-19. The material from the prospective study consisted of cDNA or gDNA derived from T cells, B-cell-depleted T cells, or PBMCs. The dataset comprised deeply sampled blood TCRbeta repertoires from subjects exposed to, actively infected with, or recovered from COVID-19. A freely available public database, intended as a resource for researchers studying the immune response to SARS-CoV-2, is where the repertoires were released. Samples came from the ongoing ImmuneRACE study (first 160 participants) plus 1,254 subjects from 6 global collaborators. The sample metadata nearly always contained a de-identified subject ID, COVID-19 status, age in years and sex. Where available, HLA class I and class II types were obtained from metadata supplied by the sample provider rather than from assay-based typing. What the research found in general, with its limitations: How much clinical and demographic metadata was included differed by source and by participant, and the metadata was provided uncurated.

Comment on this clone: No antigen is known for it. Base qualities are not provided; no much larger clone lies one nucleotide away.

In Seattle, one collaborating source enrolled patients while the infection was active and tracked those patients longitudinally over the course of disease. Each collaborating institution followed its own protocols to collect whole blood in K2EDTA tubes. For TCRbeta analysis, collaborators shipped samples as frozen whole blood, isolated PBMCs, or DNA extracted from either of those sample types. TCRbeta CDR3 regions were amplified from genomic DNA using the immunoSEQ Assay, a bias-controlled multiplex PCR. Regarding the original processing steps: Within the assay, amplification of reference gene primers was used to estimate how many nucleated cells each sample contained. To quantify the absolute abundance of each unique TCRbeta CDR3 rearrangement, sequence reads were collapsed and filtered. For each sample, productive Simpson clonality was calculated by taking the square root of Simpson's diversity index across productive rearrangements. The table was pulled from immuneACCESS by TCRdb, which kept in-frame rearrangements only. Such tables lose some clones; where checked, under half of the loss comes from unresolved V genes, and the rest has no known cause. V and J calls and clone size follow that table, whereas D and trimming were derived from the DNA. Counted in this sample were 350,000 to 500,000 clones; over 85% of them appeared once. In total, the top ten clones hold 0.65% to 1% of the sample.

From its cysteine to its phenylalanine, the CDR3 spans 13 amino acids. The only DNA kept is the CDR3, 39 bases in frame from the first base. V loses 6 bases of germline sequence and J loses 8 bases, and the interval between the two ends is 16 bases. The sample was peripheral blood. The rearrangement combines TRBV12-3 or TRBV12-4 with TRBJ1-2; matching of 5 bases hints at TRBD1 as the D gene. The origin of this receptor is a man aged 18 to 29 with COVID-19, enrolled during active disease. The nucleotide sequence is TGTGCCAGCAGCCTTACCAGGGATCGGGGCTACACCTTC. This translates into CASSLTRDRGYTF.